This TCR beta chain was recovered during a study of CD8 T cells in Susac syndrome. The CDR3 consists of 16 residues. The V segment lost 1 base and the J segment 5 bases; nucleotides outside the gene matches: 8. Per germline, CDR1 SGHRS and CDR2 YFSETQ. Random-hexamer reverse transcription was applied to roughly 0.5 to 1 ug RNA. Across 54 Vbeta and 13 Jbeta, immunoSEQ multiplex PCR amplified TCR beta CDR3. TCRdb reprocessed the immunoSEQ multiplex PCR reads via MiXCR and lists one record per CDR3 protein. The sample includes 130,000 or so distinct CDR3 sequences, about 93% of them seen just once. The sequenced sample consisted of CD8+ T cells from PBMCs. The clonotype was recovered from a human donor with Susac syndrome. This chain joins TRBV5-1 and TRBJ2-3, with 9 bases aligning to TRBD1. The CDR3 loop is CASSLRGQGIIDTQYF. The DNA for the CDR3 is TGCGCCAGCAGCTTGAGGGGACAGGGTATCATAGATACGCAGTATTTT.